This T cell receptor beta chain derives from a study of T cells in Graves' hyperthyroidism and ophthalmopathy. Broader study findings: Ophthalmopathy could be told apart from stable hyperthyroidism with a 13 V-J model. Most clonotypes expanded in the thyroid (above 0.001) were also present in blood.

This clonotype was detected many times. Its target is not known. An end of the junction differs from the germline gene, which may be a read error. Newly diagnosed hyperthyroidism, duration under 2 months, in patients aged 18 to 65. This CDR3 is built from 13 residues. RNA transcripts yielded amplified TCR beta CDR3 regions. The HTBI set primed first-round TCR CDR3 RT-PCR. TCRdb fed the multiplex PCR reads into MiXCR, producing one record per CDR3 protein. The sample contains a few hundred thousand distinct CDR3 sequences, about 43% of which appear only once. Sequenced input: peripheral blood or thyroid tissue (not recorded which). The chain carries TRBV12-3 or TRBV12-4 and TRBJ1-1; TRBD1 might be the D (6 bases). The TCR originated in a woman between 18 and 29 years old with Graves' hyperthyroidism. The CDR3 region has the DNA TGTGCCAGCAGTTTACAGGGACAACCTCGTGTAAGGTTT. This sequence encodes CASSLQGQPRVRF.